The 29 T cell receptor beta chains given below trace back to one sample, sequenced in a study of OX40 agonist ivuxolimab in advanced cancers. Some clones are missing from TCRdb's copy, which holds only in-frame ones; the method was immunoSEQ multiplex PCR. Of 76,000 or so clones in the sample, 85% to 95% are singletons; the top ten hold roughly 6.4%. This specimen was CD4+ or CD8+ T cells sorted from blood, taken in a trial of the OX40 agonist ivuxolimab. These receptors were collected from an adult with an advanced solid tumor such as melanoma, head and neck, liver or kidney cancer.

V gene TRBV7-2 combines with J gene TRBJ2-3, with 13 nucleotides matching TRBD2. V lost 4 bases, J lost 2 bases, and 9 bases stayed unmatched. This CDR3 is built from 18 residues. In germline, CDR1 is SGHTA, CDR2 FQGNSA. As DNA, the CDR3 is TGTGCCAGCAGCTCCTGGACTAGCGGGGGCCCCCTCACAGATACGCAGTATTTT. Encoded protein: CASSSWTSGGPLTDTQYF.

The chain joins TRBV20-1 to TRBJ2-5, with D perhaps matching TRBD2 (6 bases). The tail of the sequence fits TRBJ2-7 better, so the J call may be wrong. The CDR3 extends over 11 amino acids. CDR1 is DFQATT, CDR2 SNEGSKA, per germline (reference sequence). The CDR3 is CSASGSYEQYF. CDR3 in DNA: TGCAGTGCTTCCGGGAGCTACGAGCAGTACTTC.

CDR3 sequence: CASSVRTGGVYEQYF. In DNA, the CDR3 is TGTGCCAGCAGCGTCCGGACAGGGGGGGTCTACGAGCAGTACTTC. V usage is TRBV9 and J usage is TRBJ2-7; TRBD1 matches 10 bases. V dropped 2 bases and J dropped 3; count of bases not matched to a gene: 5. CDR3 length equals 15 residues. The germline gives CDR1 SGDLS, CDR2 YYNGEE.

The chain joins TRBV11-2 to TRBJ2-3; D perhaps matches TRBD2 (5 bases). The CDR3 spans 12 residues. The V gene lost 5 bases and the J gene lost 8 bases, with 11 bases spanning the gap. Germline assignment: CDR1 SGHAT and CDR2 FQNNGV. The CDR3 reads CASSPVGGTQYF. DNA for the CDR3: TGTGCCAGCAGCCCGGTCGGAGGTACGCAGTATTTT. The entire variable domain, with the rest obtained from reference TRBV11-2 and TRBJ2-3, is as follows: EAGVAQSPRYKIIEKRQSVAFWCNPISGHATLYWYQQILGQGPKLLIQFQNNGVVDDSQLPKDRFSAERLKGVDSTLKIQPAKLEDSAVYLCASSPVGGTQYFGPGTRLTVL.

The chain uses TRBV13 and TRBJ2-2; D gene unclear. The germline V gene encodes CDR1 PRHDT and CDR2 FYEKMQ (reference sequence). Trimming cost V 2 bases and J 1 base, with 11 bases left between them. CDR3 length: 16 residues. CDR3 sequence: CASSLLAQENTGELFF. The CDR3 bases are TGTGCCAGCAGCTTATTGGCGCAGGAGAACACCGGGGAGCTGTTTTTT. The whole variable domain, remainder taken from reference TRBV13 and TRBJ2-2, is AAGVIQSPRHLIKEKRETATLKCYPIPRHDTVYWYQQGPGQDPQFLISFYEKMQSDKGSIPDRFSAQQFSDYHSELNMSSLELGDSALYFCASSLLAQENTGELFFGEGSRLTVL.

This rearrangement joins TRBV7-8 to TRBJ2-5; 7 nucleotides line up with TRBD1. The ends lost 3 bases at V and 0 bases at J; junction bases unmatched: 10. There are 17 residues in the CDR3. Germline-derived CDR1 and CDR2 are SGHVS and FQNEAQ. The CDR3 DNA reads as TGTGCCAGCAGCTTCCCCGACAGGGTGAGGGACCAAGAGACCCAGTACTTC. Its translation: CASSFPDRVRDQETQYF.

Here the CDR3 reads CSVVLAGGTSTDTQYF. As DNA, the CDR3 is TGCAGCGTTGTACTGGCGGGCGGGACTAGCACAGATACGCAGTATTTT. The chain uses TRBV29-1 and TRBJ2-3; D perhaps matches TRBD2 (6 bases). The CDR3 loop spans 16 amino acids. Per the germline V gene, CDR1 is SQVTM and CDR2 is ANQGSEA. V gave up 4 bases and J gave up 0 bases, with 17 bases separating them.

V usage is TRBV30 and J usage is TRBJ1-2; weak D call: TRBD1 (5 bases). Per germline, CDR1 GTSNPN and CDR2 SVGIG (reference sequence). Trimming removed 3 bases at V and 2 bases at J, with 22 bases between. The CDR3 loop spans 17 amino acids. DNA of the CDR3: TGTGCCTGGAGGGGCAGGGAGTATGATATGCGGAACTATGGCTACACCTTC. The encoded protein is CAWRGREYDMRNYGYTF. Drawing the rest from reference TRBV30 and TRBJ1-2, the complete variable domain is SQTIHQWPATLVQPVGSPLSLECTVEGTSNPNLYWYRQAAGRGLQLLFYSVGIGQISSEVPQNLSASRPQDRQFILSSKKLLLSDSGFYLCAWRGREYDMRNYGYTFGSGTRLTVV.

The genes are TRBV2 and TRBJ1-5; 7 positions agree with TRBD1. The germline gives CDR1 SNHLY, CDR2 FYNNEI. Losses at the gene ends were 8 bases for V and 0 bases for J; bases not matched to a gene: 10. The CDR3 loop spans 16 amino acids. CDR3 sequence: CASAGTVRYSNQPQHF. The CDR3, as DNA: TGTGCCAGCGCCGGGACAGTCCGATATAGCAATCAGCCCCAGCATTTT.

The CDR3 spells CASSGTASYEQYF. CDR3 in DNA: TGTGCCAGCAGCGGGACAGCTTCCTACGAGCAGTACTTC. The rearrangement links TRBV11-3 to TRBJ2-7; 7 bases are a match to TRBD1. The CDR3 sequence is 13 residues long. The germline gives CDR1 SGHNT, CDR2 YENEEA. The ends lost 5 bases at V and 1 base at J; junction bases unmatched: 2.

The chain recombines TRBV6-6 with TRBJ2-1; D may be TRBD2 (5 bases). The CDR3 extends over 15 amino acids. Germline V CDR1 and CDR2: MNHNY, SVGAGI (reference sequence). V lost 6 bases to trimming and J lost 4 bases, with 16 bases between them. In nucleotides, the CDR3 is TGTGCCAGCAGAGCACGGGGATCTCAATACAATGAGCAGTTCTTC. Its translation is CASRARGSQYNEQFF.

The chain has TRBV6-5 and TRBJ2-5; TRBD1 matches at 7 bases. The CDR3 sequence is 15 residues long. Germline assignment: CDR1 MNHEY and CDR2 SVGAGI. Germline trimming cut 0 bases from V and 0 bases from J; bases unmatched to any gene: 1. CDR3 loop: CASSYSQGDQETQYF. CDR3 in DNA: TGTGCCAGCAGTTACTCGCAGGGGGACCAAGAGACCCAGTACTTC.

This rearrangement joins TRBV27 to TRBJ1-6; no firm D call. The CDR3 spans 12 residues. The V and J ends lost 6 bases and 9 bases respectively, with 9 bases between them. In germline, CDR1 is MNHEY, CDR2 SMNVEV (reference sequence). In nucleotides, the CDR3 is TGTGCCAGCAGGATCGGTGGTTCACCCCTCCACTTT. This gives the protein CASRIGGSPLHF.

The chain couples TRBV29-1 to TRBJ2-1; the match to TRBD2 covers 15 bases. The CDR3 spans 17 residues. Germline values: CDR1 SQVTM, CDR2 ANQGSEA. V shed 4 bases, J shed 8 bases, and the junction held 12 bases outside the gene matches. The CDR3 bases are TGCAGCGTTGGGCCGGGACTAGCGGGAGGAGGACGAGATGAGCAGTTCTTC. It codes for CSVGPGLAGGGRDEQFF.

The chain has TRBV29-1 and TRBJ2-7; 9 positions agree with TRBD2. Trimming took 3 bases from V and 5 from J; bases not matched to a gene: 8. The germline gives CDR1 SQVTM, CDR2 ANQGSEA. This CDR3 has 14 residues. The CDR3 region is CSVDRSGRGNEQYF. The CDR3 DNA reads TGCAGCGTTGACCGTAGCGGGAGAGGGAACGAGCAGTACTTC.

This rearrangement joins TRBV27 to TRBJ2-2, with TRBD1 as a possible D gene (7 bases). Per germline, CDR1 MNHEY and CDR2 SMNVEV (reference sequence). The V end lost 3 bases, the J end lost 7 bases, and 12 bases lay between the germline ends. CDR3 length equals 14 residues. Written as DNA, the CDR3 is TGTGCCAGCAGTTTTGGAGGGGGCAACGGGGAGCTGTTTTTT. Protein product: CASSFGGGNGELFF.

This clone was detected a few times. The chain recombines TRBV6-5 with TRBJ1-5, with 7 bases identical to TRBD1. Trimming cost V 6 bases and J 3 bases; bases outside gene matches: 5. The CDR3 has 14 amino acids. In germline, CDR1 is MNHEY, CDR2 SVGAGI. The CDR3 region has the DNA TGTGCCAGCAGCGATACAGGGGTCAATCAGCCCCAGCATTTT. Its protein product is CASSDTGVNQPQHF.

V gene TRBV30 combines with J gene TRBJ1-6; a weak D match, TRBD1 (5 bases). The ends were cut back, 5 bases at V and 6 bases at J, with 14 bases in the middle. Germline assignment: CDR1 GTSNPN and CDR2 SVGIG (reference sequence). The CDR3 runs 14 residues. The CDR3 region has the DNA TGTGCCTGGGCCCAGGGACGGGGTAATTCACCCCTCCACTTT. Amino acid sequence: CAWAQGRGNSPLHF.

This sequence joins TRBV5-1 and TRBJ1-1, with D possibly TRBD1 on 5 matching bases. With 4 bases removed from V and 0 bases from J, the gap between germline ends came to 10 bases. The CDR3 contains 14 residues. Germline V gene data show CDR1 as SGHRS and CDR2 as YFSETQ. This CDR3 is CASSMGRMNTEAFF. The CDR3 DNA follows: TGCGCCAGCAGCATGGGACGGATGAACACTGAAGCTTTCTTT.

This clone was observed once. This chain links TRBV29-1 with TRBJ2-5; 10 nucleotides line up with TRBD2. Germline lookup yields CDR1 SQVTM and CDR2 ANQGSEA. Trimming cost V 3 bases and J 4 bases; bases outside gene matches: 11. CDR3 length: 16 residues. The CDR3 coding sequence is TGCAGCGTTGAGGTTCCAAGCGGGAGGGCCGGAGAGACCCAGTACTTC. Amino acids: CSVEVPSGRAGETQYF. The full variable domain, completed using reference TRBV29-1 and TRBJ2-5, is SAVISQKPSRDICQRGTSLTIQCQVDSQVTMMFWYRQQPGQSLTLIATANQGSEATYESGFVIDKFPISRPNLTFSTLTVSNMSPEDSSIYLCSVEVPSGRAGETQYFGPGTRLLVL.

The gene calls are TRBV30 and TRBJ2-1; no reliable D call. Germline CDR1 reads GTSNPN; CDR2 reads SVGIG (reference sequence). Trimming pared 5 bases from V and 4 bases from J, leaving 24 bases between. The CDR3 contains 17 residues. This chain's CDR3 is CAWQSGPTEKTYNEQFF. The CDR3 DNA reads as TGTGCCTGGCAATCTGGACCCACCGAAAAGACTTACAATGAGCAGTTCTTC.

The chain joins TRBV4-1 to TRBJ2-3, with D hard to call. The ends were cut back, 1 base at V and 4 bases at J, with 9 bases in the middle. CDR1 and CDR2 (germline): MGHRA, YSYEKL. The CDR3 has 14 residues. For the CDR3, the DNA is TGCGCCAGCAGCCAAGGGGATTTCTCAGATACGCAGTATTTT. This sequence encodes CASSQGDFSDTQYF.

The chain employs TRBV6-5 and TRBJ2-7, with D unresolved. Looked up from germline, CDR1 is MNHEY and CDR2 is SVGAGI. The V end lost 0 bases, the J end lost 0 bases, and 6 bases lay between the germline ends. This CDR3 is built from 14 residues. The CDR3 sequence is CASSYSEISYEQYF. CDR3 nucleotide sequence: TGTGCCAGCAGTTACTCGGAGATCTCCTACGAGCAGTACTTC.

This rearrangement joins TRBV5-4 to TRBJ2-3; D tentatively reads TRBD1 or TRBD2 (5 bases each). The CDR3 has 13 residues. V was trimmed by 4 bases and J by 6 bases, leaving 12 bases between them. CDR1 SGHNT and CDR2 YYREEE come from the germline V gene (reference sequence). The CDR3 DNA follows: TGTGCCAGCAGCCGAAGGGGCGGGGATACGCAGTATTTT. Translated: CASSRRGGDTQYF.

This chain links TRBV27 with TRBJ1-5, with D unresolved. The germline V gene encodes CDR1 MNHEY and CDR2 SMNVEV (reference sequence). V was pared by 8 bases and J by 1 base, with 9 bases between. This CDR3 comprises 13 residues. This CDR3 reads CASRRGSNQPQHF. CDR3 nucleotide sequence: TGTGCCAGCCGGAGAGGGAGCAATCAGCCCCAGCATTTT.

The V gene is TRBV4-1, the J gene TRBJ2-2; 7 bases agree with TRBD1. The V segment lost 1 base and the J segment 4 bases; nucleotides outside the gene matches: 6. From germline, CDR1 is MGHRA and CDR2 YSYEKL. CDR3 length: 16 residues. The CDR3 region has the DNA TGCGCCAGCAGCCAAGGAGGGGGCCACATCACCGGGGAGCTGTTTTTT. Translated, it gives CASSQGGGHITGELFF.

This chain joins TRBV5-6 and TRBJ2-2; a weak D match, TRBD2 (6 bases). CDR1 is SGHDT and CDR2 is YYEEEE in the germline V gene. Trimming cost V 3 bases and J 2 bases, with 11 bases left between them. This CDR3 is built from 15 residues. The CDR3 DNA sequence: TGTGCCAGCAGCTCCGGGACTTACAACACCGGGGAGCTGTTTTTT. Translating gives CASSSGTYNTGELFF. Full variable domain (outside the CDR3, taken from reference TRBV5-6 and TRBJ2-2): DAGVTQSPTHLIKTRGQQVTLRCSPKSGHDTVSWYQQALGQGPQFIFQYYEEEERQRGNFPDRFSGHQFPNYSSELNVNALLLGDSALYLCASSSGTYNTGELFFGEGSRLTVL.

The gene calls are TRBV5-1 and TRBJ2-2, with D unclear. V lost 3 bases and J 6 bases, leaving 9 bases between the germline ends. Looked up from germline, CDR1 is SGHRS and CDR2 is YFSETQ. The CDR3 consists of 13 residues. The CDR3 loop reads CASSSNPPGELFF. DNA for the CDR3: TGCGCCAGCAGCTCGAACCCGCCCGGGGAGCTGTTTTTT.

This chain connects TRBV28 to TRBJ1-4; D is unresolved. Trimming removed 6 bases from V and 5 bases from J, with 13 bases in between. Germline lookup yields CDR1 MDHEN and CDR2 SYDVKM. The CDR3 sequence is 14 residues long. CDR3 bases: TGTGCCAGCAGCGGGGATTATAGGAATGAAAAACTGTTTTTT. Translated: CASSGDYRNEKLFF.